Sequencing of this T cell receptor (beta chain) was carried out in a study of shared clonotypes between healthy human individuals. The study, taken as a whole, reports: An expected dependence of interdonor clonotype sharing on sequencing depth was noted.

Every contributor of samples was a Caucasian grown-up residing in Nashville, Tennessee. This clone has only one observation. The antigen is unknown. Here immunoSEQ multiplex PCR was the method, and the copy in TCRdb shows in-frame clones only, minus some. The data hold approximately 480,000 clones, with approximately 79% observed a single time. The V gene lost 2 bases and the J gene lost 4 bases, with 14 bases spanning the gap. CDR1 and CDR2 (germline): MNHNY, SVGAGI (reference sequence). This CDR3 comprises 15 residues. Sequencing input: PBMCs. The chain combines TRBV6-6 with TRBJ2-5; D remains unclear. The TCR comes from a woman between 40 and 50 years old in good health. Some clones in this sample may be carry-over from other donors' samples. Written as DNA, the CDR3 is TGTGCCAGCAGTTACACCGTGTTGGGTGGAGAGACCCAGTACTTC. Translating gives CASSYTVLGGETQYF.